This TCR beta chain was identified during a study of cytomegalovirus exposure and HLA in healthy donors. PCR employed 60 Vbeta and 13 Jbeta primers. Generated by immunoSEQ multiplex PCR, the TCRdb table keeps only in-frame clones and is missing some. The repertoire consists of roughly 120,000 clones, with about four fifths occurring once and the leading ten covering roughly 2.3%. This clone was detected once. The antigen remains unidentified. Study outcomes and limitations: A few chains linked to CMV were shown in vitro to be specific for CMV antigens. In a later analysis, productive TCRs from donors in an Asian-associated ancestry cluster reportedly carried fewer N-insertions than the cohort mean.

Material for sequencing was PBMCs. The source is a woman between 25 and 40 years old in good health and CMV-seronegative.

CDR3 in DNA: TGTGCCAGCAGCGTAGCGGACTACACAGATACGCAGTATTTT. Translating it yields CASSVADYTDTQYF. The chain employs TRBV5-4 and TRBJ2-3, with D perhaps TRBD2 (6 bases). The V gene lost 4 bases and the J gene lost 2 bases, with 11 bases spanning the gap. Per the germline V gene, CDR1 is SGHNT and CDR2 is YYREEE (reference sequence). The CDR3 is made up of 14 amino acids.